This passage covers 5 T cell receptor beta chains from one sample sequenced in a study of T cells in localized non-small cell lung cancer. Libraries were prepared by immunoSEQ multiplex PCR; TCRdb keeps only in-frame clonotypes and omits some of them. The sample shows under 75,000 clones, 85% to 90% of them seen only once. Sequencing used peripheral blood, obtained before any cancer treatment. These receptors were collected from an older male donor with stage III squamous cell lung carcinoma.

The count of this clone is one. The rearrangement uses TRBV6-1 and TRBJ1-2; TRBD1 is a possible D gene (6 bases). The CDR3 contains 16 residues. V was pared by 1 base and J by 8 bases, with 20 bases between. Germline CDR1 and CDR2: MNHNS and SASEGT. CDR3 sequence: CASSEVLNDRRSGYTF. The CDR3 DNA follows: TGTGCCAGCAGTGAAGTGCTAAACGACAGGAGAAGCGGCTACACCTTC.

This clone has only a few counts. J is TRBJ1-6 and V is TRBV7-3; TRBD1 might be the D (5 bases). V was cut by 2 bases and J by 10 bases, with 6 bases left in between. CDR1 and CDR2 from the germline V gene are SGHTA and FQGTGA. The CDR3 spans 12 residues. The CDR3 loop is CASSLQGSPLHF. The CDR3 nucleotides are TGTGCCAGCAGCTTACAGGGATCACCCCTCCACTTT.

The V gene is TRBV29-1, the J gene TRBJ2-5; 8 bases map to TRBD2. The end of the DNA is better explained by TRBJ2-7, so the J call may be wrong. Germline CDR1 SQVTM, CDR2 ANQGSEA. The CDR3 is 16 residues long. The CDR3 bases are TGCAGCGTTGATGACGGGGGGGCCGGTGGAACCTACGAGCAGTACTTC. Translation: CSVDDGGAGGTYEQYF.

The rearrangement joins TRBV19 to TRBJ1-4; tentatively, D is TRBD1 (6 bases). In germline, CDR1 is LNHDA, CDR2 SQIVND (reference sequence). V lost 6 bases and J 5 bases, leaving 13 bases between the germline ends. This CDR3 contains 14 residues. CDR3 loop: CASRMTGPNEKLFF. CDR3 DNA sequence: TGTGCCAGTAGGATGACAGGACCCAATGAAAAACTGTTTTTT.

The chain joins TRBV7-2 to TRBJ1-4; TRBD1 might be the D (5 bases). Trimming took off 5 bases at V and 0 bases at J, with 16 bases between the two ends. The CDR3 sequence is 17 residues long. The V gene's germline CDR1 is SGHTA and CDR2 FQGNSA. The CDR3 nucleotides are TGTGCCAGCAGCCCAGCTGGGGCGGCTGCAACTAATGAAAAACTGTTTTTT. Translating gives CASSPAGAAATNEKLFF.